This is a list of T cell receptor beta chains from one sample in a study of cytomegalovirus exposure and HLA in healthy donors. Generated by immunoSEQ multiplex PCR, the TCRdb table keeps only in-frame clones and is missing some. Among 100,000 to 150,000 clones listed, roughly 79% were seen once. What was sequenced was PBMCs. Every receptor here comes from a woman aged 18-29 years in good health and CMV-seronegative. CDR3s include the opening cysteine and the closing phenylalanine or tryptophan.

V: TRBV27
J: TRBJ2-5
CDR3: CASRRLAGGGETQYF

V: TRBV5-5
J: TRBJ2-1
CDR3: CASSFGGRAEGEQFF

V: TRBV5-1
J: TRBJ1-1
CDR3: CASSLRNQGTGTEAFF

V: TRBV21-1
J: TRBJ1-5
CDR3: CASSQIEESGNNQPQHF

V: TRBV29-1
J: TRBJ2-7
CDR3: CSATEASGSYEQYF

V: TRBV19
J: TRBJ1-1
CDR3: CASSTPVRGNTEAFF

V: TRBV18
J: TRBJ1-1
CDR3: CASSPPGSNTNTEAFF

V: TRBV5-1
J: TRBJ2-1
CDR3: CASSRQGSSYNEQFF

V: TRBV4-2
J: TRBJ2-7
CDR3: CASSQPGLADDSYEQYF

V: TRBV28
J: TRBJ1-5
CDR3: CASSFVRGAYSNQPQHF

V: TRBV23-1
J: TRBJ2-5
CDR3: CASRQGSLWETQYF

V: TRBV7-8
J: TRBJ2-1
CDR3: CASSLRSGFNEQFF

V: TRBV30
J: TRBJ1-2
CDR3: CAWSVTLYGYTF

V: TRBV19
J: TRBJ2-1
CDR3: CASSDQGGTSAFF

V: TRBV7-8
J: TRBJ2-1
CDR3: CASSLASGGSYNEQFF

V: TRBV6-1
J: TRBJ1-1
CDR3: CASSEAMAAEAFF

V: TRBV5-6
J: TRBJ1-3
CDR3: CASSFFRPSGNTIYF

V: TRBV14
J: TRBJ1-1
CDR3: CASSPTTALEAFF

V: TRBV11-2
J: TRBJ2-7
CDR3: CASSSGEGYEQYF

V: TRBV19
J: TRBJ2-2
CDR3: CATVSGVPYTGELFF

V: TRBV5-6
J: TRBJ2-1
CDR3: CASSLRQGEFF

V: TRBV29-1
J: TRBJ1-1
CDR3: CSVGQRNTEAFF

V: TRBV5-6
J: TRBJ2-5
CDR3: CASSLRGISGETQYF

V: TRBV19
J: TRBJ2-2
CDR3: CASIRSGTGELFF

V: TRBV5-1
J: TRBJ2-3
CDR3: CASSLDGGQYF

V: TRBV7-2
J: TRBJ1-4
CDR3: CASSPGTGQEKLFF

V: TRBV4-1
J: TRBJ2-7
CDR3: CASSQEDRGPNEQYF

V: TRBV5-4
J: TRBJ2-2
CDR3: CASSYAGGDTGELFF

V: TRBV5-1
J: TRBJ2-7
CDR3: CASSLDSPYGEQYF

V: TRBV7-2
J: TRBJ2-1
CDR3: CASSFFPGPRGGNEQFF

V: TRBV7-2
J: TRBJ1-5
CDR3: CASSLGTNQPQHF

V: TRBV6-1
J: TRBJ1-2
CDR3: CASRDRAARYGYTF

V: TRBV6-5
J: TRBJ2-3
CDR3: CASSLGASGSLFLYF

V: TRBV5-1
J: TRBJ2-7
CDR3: CASSLRAGGNGEQYF

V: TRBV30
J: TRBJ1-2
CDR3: CAWSRGYTGGYTF

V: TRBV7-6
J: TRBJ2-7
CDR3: CASSLGTGVYEQYF

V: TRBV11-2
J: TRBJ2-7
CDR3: CASSWAGRDSYEQYF

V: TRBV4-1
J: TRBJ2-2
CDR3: CASSQGGRTNTGELFF

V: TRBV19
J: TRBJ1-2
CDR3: CASSISGTGNYGYTF

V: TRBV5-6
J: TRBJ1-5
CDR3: CASSDGTGADQPQHF

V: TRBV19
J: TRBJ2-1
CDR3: CASSRASTGGNEQFF

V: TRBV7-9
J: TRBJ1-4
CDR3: CASSPSTGGWEKLFF

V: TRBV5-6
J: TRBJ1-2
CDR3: CASSFSPENYGYTF

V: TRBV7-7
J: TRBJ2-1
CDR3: CASSLAPASADNNQQFF

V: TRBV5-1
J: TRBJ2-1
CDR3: CASSLEGLAPKQFF

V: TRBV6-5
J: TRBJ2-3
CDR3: CASSARTSPDTQYF

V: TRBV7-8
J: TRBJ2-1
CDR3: CASSSRTGSNEQFF

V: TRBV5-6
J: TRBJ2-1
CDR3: CASSFVSSYNEQFF

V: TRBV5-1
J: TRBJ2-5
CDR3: CASSSREGQETQYF

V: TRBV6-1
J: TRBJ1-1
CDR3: CASDLLGNTEAFF

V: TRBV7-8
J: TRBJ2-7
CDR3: CASSSGDSVTYEQYF

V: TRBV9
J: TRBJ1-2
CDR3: CASSVDSLEGDYGYTF

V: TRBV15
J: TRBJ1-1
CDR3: CATSSVRVNTEAFF

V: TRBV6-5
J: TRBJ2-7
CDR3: CASSRTSGSTYEQYF

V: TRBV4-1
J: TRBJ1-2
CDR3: CASSLTEGQGNYGYTF

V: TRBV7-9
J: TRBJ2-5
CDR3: CASSSPPLEEVVKTQYF

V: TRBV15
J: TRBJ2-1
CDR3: CATSRTSGAYNEQFF

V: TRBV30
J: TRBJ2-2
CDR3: CAWKAGGLTGELFF

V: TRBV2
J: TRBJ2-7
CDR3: CASSGDRIRTYEQYF